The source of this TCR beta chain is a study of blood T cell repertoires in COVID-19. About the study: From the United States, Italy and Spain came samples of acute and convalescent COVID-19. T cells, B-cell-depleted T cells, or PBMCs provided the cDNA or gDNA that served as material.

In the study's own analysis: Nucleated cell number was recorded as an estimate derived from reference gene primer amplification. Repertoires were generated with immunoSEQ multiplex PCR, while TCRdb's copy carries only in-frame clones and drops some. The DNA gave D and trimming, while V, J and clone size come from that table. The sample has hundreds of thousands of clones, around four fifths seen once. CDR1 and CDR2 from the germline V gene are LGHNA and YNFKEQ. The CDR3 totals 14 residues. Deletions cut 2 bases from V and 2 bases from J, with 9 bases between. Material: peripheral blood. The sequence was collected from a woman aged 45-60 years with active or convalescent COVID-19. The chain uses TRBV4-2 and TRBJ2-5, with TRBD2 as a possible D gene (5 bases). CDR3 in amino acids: CASSQRVAQETQYF. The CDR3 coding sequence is TGTGCCAGCAGCCAAAGGGTAGCGCAAGAGACCCAGTACTTC.